This T cell receptor beta chain was identified in a study of T cell responses to AZD1222 COVID-19 vaccine. Study-wide points: The study reported that nearly half of spike-specific TCRs target unmutated variant regions. CD4 TCRs covered the whole spike, strongest at regions 160-218 and 743-854. It should be noted that donors were predominantly white British and more often female, and clonal diversity was possibly underestimated.

TCRdb's table, derived via immunoSEQ multiplex PCR, lists solely in-frame clones and lacks some. The sample lists about 150,000 clones, around 92% seen once, with roughly 3.3% in the top ten. The CDR3 consists of 16 residues. J lost 3 bases, V lost 5 bases, and 3 bases had no gene match. Per the germline V gene, CDR1 is SEHNR and CDR2 is FQNEAQ (reference sequence). Analyses pooled second doses at about 4 or about 12 weeks. Details on this clone: Its target is not known. Other DNA sequences in this sample translate to the same CDR3.

This rearrangement joins TRBV7-9 to TRBJ2-3; 15 positions agree with TRBD2. Sequenced here: peripheral blood, sampled 28 days after the second AZD1222 dose. The origin of this receptor is an adult who received the AZD1222 COVID-19 vaccine. The CDR3, as DNA: TGTGCCAGCAGCCCGGGACTAGCGGGAGGAACAGATACGCAGTATTTT. Its translation: CASSPGLAGGTDTQYF.